These 28 T cell receptor beta chains came from one sample sequenced in a study of blood T cells in healthy people across ages. Sample-barcoded 5' priming and a J-beta primer mix drove a second PCR of about 6 to 12 cycles. TCRdb ran MiXCR on the 5' RACE reads and lists one entry per CDR3 protein. This table holds some 1.1 million distinct CDR3 sequences, roughly two fifths found once. The specimen was blood. The source of these receptors is a man between 18 and 35 years old in good health.

This clonotype occurred many times. The chain has TRBV29-1 and TRBJ1-2; the D is unclear. V was shortened by 5 bases and J by 6 bases, with 10 bases between the two germline ends. The CDR3 is 11 amino acids. The germline V gene has CDR1 SQVTM and CDR2 ANQGSEA. The CDR3 loop reads CSVFDADGYTF. DNA for the CDR3: TGCAGCGTTTTTGACGCTGATGGCTACACCTTC.

In this sample, this clonotype turned up a few times. The chain combines TRBV7-8 with TRBJ2-7, with D possibly matching TRBD2 (7 bases). V shed 5 bases and J shed 3 bases, with 17 bases lying between them. The CDR3 length is 15 residues. Per germline, CDR1 SGHVS and CDR2 FQNEAQ. DNA of the CDR3: TGTGCCAGCAGCGAATGGGGGGGACAAGTCTACGAGCAGTACTTC. It yields the protein CASSEWGGQVYEQYF. Full variable domain (missing parts from reference TRBV7-8 and TRBJ2-7): GAGVSQSPRYKVAKRGQDVALRCDPISGHVSLFWYQQALGQGPEFLTYFQNEAQLDKSGLPSDRFFAERPEGSVSTLKIQRTQQEDSAVYLCASSEWGGQVYEQYFGPGTRLTVT.

The gene calls are TRBV5-1 and TRBJ2-5; D might be TRBD2 (7 bases). Germline V gene sequence: CDR1 SGHRS, CDR2 YFSETQ. CDR3 length: 16 residues. V lost 2 bases, J lost 3 bases, and 17 bases lay in between. The CDR3 bases are TGCGCCAGCAGCTTCGGAGGGGGGGTACTCAAAGAGACCCAGTACTTC. This translates into CASSFGGGVLKETQYF.

This chain joins TRBV14 and TRBJ2-5; D tentatively fits TRBD1 or TRBD2 (5 bases each). The ends were cut back, 4 bases at V and 7 bases at J, with 16 bases in the middle. This CDR3 comprises 14 residues. Germline lookup yields CDR1 SGHDN and CDR2 FVKESK. The CDR3 spells CASSPDWDGWTQYF. In DNA form, the CDR3 reads TGTGCCAGCAGCCCCGACTGGGACGGATGGACCCAGTACTTC.

The V gene is TRBV6-5, the J gene TRBJ2-5; D possibly corresponds to TRBD1 (5 bases). The germline V gene encodes CDR1 MNHEY and CDR2 SVGAGI. The CDR3 totals 15 residues. V gave up 0 bases and J gave up 11 bases, with 19 bases separating them. The CDR3 loop reads CASSYSIQGSMKQYF. The CDR3 DNA reads TGTGCCAGCAGTTACTCGATCCAGGGTTCCATGAAGCAGTACTTC.

This clonotype appeared a few times. The chain recombines TRBV20-1 with TRBJ2-3; possible D gene TRBD1, 5 bases. The germline V and J ends were trimmed by 4 bases and 2 bases, with 25 bases remaining between them. The CDR3 spans 18 residues. In germline, CDR1 is DFQATT, CDR2 SNEGSKA (reference sequence). For the CDR3, the DNA is TGCAGTGCTATCGGGCAGGGAAAAGTTTCAGGATTCACAGATACGCAGTATTTT. It encodes CSAIGQGKVSGFTDTQYF.

The table lists this clonotype with a few counts. The gene calls are TRBV12-3 or TRBV12-4 and TRBJ1-4; 7 bases agree with TRBD1. J was trimmed by 0 bases and V by 5 bases; bases with no gene match: 6. The CDR3 is 16 residues long. CDR3: CASSEYQGATNEKLFF. Written as DNA, the CDR3 is TGTGCCAGCAGTGAGTACCAGGGGGCAACTAATGAAAAACTGTTTTTT.

This clonotype was recorded a few times. The V call is TRBV12-3 or TRBV12-4, the J call TRBJ1-2, with TRBD1 as a possible D gene (5 bases). This CDR3 has 14 residues. V was cut by 7 bases and J by 4 bases, with 16 bases left in between. Here the CDR3 DNA reads TGTGCCAGCACCAGCGGGGGAAAGGGCTATGGCTACACCTTC. Protein sequence: CASTSGGKGYGYTF.

The chain links TRBV4-3 to TRBJ2-7; 7 nucleotides match TRBD2. Germline V gene sequence: CDR1 LGHNA, CDR2 YSLEER. Losses at the gene ends were 1 base for V and 2 bases for J; bases not matched to a gene: 11. CDR3 length: 17 residues. CDR3 residues: CASSQGGGLPSPYEQYF. CDR3 nucleotides: TGCGCCAGCAGCCAAGGGGGGGGACTCCCTAGCCCCTACGAGCAGTACTTC.

V is TRBV5-1 and J is TRBJ1-1; TRBD1 agrees at 7 bases. The V gene's germline CDR1 is SGHRS and CDR2 YFSETQ. This CDR3 contains 16 residues. Trimming took 4 bases from V and 0 from J; bases not matched to a gene: 9. DNA of the CDR3: TGCGCCAGCAGCCCCCCAGGGGGGACACTGAACACTGAAGCTTTCTTT. Translating gives CASSPPGGTLNTEAFF.

The rearrangement joins TRBV11-1 to TRBJ2-3; perhaps TRBD1 as D (5 bases). The CDR3 sequence is 14 residues long. V lost 4 bases and J 3 bases, leaving 11 bases between the germline ends. The germline CDR1 and CDR2 sequences are SGHAT and FQDESV (reference sequence). CDR3: CASSYVSGTDTQYF. The CDR3 bases are TGTGCCAGCAGCTATGTATCAGGGACAGATACGCAGTATTTT.

This rearrangement joins TRBV7-8 to TRBJ2-5, with 15 positions matching TRBD2. This CDR3 contains 16 residues. Per the germline V gene, CDR1 is SGHVS and CDR2 is FQNEAQ. V dropped 5 bases and J dropped 7; count of bases not matched to a gene: 8. The CDR3 DNA follows: TGTGCCAGCAGCCAACGGACTAGCGGGGGGGTACTGACCCAGTACTTC. Translated: CASSQRTSGGVLTQYF.

This clonotype was detected only a few times. This chain connects TRBV27 to TRBJ2-1; TRBD2 agrees at 10 bases. Germline V gene sequence: CDR1 MNHEY, CDR2 SMNVEV (reference sequence). The CDR3 is made up of 14 amino acids. V lost 3 bases to trimming and J lost 5 bases; unmatched junction nucleotides: 1. CDR3 loop: CASSFLAGDNEQFF. CDR3 sequence (DNA): TGTGCCAGCAGTTTTCTAGCGGGGGACAATGAGCAGTTCTTC.

This CDR3 is CSVGSTGSTNEKLFF. The CDR3 DNA sequence: TGCAGCGTGGGGAGCACAGGGTCAACTAATGAAAAACTGTTTTTT. The chain employs TRBV29-1 and TRBJ1-4; D perhaps matches TRBD1 (6 bases). The V and J ends lost 6 bases and 0 bases respectively, with 14 bases between them. Germline assignment: CDR1 SQVTM and CDR2 ANQGSEA. CDR3 length equals 15 residues.

This clonotype appeared a few times. The chain has TRBV30 and TRBJ2-5, with a tentative D call TRBD2 (5 bases). Trimming stripped 2 bases from V and 5 bases from J, with 15 bases between. The germline V gene has CDR1 GTSNPN and CDR2 SVGIG (reference sequence). This CDR3 region has 14 residues. CDR3 nucleotides: TGTGCCTGGAGTACTAGGACCGGGCTGGAGACCCAGTACTTC. Encoded protein: CAWSTRTGLETQYF.

V usage is TRBV18 and J usage is TRBJ2-5; tentatively, D is TRBD1 (5 bases). Matching the DNA end better, TRBJ2-7 makes the J call doubtful. Germline CDR1 and CDR2: KGHSH and LQKENI. The CDR3 runs 15 residues. The CDR3 region is CASSPSRAFFREQYF. In DNA, the CDR3 is TGTGCCAGCTCACCGAGCAGGGCCTTTTTTCGCGAGCAGTACTTC.

DNA of the CDR3: TGTGCCAGCAGCTTAACGTGGGACAGAGGCACAGATACGCAGTATTTT. Protein product: CASSLTWDRGTDTQYF. V is TRBV7-9 and J is TRBJ2-3, with 7 bases matching TRBD1. The CDR3 is 16 amino acids. CDR1 and CDR2 (germline): SEHNR, FQNEAQ (reference sequence). V lost 2 bases to trimming and J lost 1 base; unmatched junction nucleotides: 6.

The gene calls are TRBV20-1 and TRBJ1-1; no firm D call. Germline loops: CDR1 DFQATT, CDR2 SNEGSKA (reference sequence). The CDR3 runs 13 residues. Deletions cut 3 bases from V and 0 bases from J, with 8 bases between. DNA of the CDR3: TGCAGTGCTAGGAAGGCCTTGAACACTGAAGCTTTCTTT. This gives the protein CSARKALNTEAFF.

The chain uses TRBV27 and TRBJ2-7; D is undetermined. V lost 6 bases, J lost 3 bases, and 12 bases lay in between. The CDR3 runs 13 residues. Per germline, CDR1 MNHEY and CDR2 SMNVEV (reference sequence). The CDR3 sequence is CASSMGSDYEQYF. DNA for the CDR3: TGTGCCAGCAGCATGGGATCGGACTACGAGCAGTACTTC.

The genes are TRBV25-1 and TRBJ2-7; 11 positions match TRBD1. Trimming took 3 bases from V and 5 from J; bases not matched to a gene: 6. Germline CDR1 MGHDK, CDR2 SYGVNS. The CDR3 covers 15 residues. The CDR3 protein is CASSDSGQGGHEQYF. CDR3 DNA sequence: TGTGCCAGCAGTGATTCGGGACAGGGGGGCCACGAGCAGTACTTC.

The V gene is TRBV7-3, the J gene TRBJ2-4; tentatively, D is TRBD2 (5 bases). The J call may be faulty, since TRBJ2-7 better matches the DNA end. This CDR3 spans 11 amino acids. Germline CDR1 SGHTA, CDR2 FQGTGA. The CDR3 DNA reads TGTGCCAGCTGTGAGGAGGCCGAGCAGTACTTC. It yields the protein CASCEEAEQYF.

To note about this clonotype: The junction does not match germline at one end; this may be a read error. This sequence joins TRBV12-3 or TRBV12-4 and TRBJ1-2, with D uncertain. The CDR3 is 11 amino acids. The CDR3 here is CASGRRYGYNF. As DNA, the CDR3 is TGTGCCAGCGGACGTCGGTATGGCTACAACTTC.

The chain has TRBV20-1 and TRBJ2-1; D uncertain. The CDR3 has 15 residues. Germline-derived CDR1 and CDR2 are DFQATT and SNEGSKA (reference sequence). The V gene lost 5 bases and the J gene lost 0 bases, with 14 bases spanning the gap. CDR3 protein: CSAPSAEDSYNEQFF. Here the CDR3 DNA reads TGCAGTGCTCCCTCGGCCGAAGACTCCTACAATGAGCAGTTCTTC.

Many counts were recorded for this clonotype. The chain joins TRBV20-1 to TRBJ1-2; D perhaps matches TRBD1 (6 bases). Between the trimmed V and J ends, which lost 0 bases and 7 bases, there was a span of 12 bases. Germline V gives CDR1 DFQATT, CDR2 SNEGSKA (reference sequence). The CDR3 covers 13 residues. DNA of the CDR3: TGCAGTGCTAGAGAAACAGGGCCGCGTGGCTACACCTTC. Protein product: CSARETGPRGYTF.

The chain has TRBV28 and TRBJ2-5, with 9 positions matching TRBD2. V was pared by 3 bases and J by 2 bases, with 10 bases of the junction left unmatched. CDR3 length: 17 amino acids. The germline V gene has CDR1 MDHEN and CDR2 SYDVKM. CDR3 DNA: TGTGCCAGCAGTTTTGGGACTAGCCGAACCACTCAAGAGACCCAGTACTTC. Residues: CASSFGTSRTTQETQYF.

The chain has TRBV14 and TRBJ2-7, with D possibly TRBD1 on 5 matching bases. This CDR3 is built from 15 residues. Trimming removed 0 bases from V and 7 bases from J, with 16 bases in between. From germline, CDR1 is SGHDN and CDR2 FVKESK. CDR3 sequence reads: CASSQELGANNEQYF. The CDR3 DNA reads TGTGCCAGCAGCCAAGAGTTAGGGGCCAACAATGAGCAGTACTTC. Full variable domain (rest looked up from reference TRBV14 and TRBJ2-7): EAGVTQFPSHSVIEKGQTVTLRCDPISGHDNLYWYRRVMGKEIKFLLHFVKESKQDESGMPNNRFLAERTGGTYSTLKVQPAELEDSGVYFCASSQELGANNEQYFGPGTRLTVT.

V and J are TRBV4-2 and TRBJ1-2; D unresolved. The ends were cut back, 5 bases at V and 0 bases at J, with 16 bases in the middle. Germline V gives CDR1 LGHNA, CDR2 YNFKEQ. CDR3 size: 16 residues. The CDR3 DNA reads TGTGCCAGCAGCAGACCCCGCGTCGAAGCTAACTATGGCTACACCTTC. It translates to CASSRPRVEANYGYTF.

The rearrangement uses TRBV27 and TRBJ1-5; 9 bases fit TRBD1. This CDR3 comprises 17 residues. With 3 bases clipped from V and 1 base from J, the junction kept 7 bases outside the gene matches. Germline V gene sequence: CDR1 MNHEY, CDR2 SMNVEV (reference sequence). The CDR3 is CASSFQDRGWSNQPQHF. The CDR3 nucleotides are TGTGCCAGCAGTTTCCAGGACAGGGGTTGGAGCAATCAGCCCCAGCATTTT.